This is a list of T cell receptor beta chains from one sample in a study of identifying expanded T cells in peripheral blood. The assay was immunoSEQ multiplex PCR, and TCRdb's table has in-frame clones only and misses some. Altogether about 53,000 clones are present, approximately 83% being singletons, with the ten largest covering about 15%. The specimen sequenced was blood. The receptors were gathered from a person aged 18 to 75 in good health. Each CDR3 is given with its conserved first and last residue. D genes are given only for firm matches. Only part of the rows carry a size: once, few, many, or a class if the clone is expanded.

d_call j_call clone_size v_call cdr3_nt cdr3_aa
. TRBJ2-6 . TRBV7-6 TGTGCCAGCAGCTTAGCGAGTGATGGGGCCAACGTCCTGACTTTC CASSLASDGANVLTF
. TRBJ1-1 few TRBV6-6 TGTGCCAGCAGTGCAAGGAACACTGAAGCTTTCTTT CASSARNTEAFF
. TRBJ2-1 . TRBV6-5 TGTGCCAGCAGTTACTCGGGGGTTGAGCAGTTCTTC CASSYSGVEQFF
TRBD1 TRBJ2-1 . TRBV30 TGTGCCTGGAGTGTACGTAACTGGGACAGGGCCGGGAATGAGCAGTTCTTC CAWSVRNWDRAGNEQFF
. TRBJ2-1 . TRBV18 TGTGCCAGCTCACCTCCATCGGCGGTTAGCTCCTACAATGAGCAGTTCTTC CASSPPSAVSSYNEQFF
TRBD2 TRBJ2-1 . TRBV11-1 TGTGCCAGCAGAGCGGGACTAGTCCCCTACAATGAGCAGTTCTTC CASRAGLVPYNEQFF
TRBD2 TRBJ2-5 . TRBV5-5 TGTGCCAGCAGCTCTGGGACTAGCGGGCGATACCAAGAGACCCAGTACTTC CASSSGTSGRYQETQYF
TRBD2 TRBJ2-2 . TRBV4-3 TGCGCCAGCAGCCAAGGTCTCTCCGGGACTAGCGCTGCCGGGGAGCTGTTTTTT CASSQGLSGTSAAGELFF
. TRBJ2-3 . TRBV11-2 TGTGCCAGCAGTACCTTGGGGGGCACAGATACGCAGTATTTT CASSTLGGTDTQYF
. TRBJ1-5 . TRBV18 TGTGCCAGCTCCAAAGGTAATATCCAGCCCCAGCATTTT CASSKGNIQPQHF
. TRBJ1-2 . TRBV19 TGTGCCAGCGATTCTGTGGGCCTAAACTATGGCTACACCTTC CASDSVGLNYGYTF
. TRBJ1-2 . TRBV2 TGTGCCAGCAGTGAGGGGGGGTTGATGGCAGGGAGCTACACCTTC CASSEGGLMAGSYTF
TRBD2 TRBJ2-1 . TRBV29-1 TGCAGCGTGGGAAGCGGGGGATACAATGAGCAGTTCTTC CSVGSGGYNEQFF
. TRBJ1-2 . TRBV6-5 TGTGCCAGCAGGCCCGGGGGGTGGACCTATGGCTACACCTTC CASRPGGWTYGYTF
. TRBJ1-2 . TRBV5-4 TGTGCCAGCAGCTTAGCCAGGGACGGTGGCTACACCTTC CASSLARDGGYTF
. TRBJ2-2 . TRBV11-3 TGTGCCAGCAGCTTGCAGGGTAGCATCGGGGAGCTGTTTTTT CASSLQGSIGELFF
TRBD1 TRBJ1-1 . TRBV19 TGTGCCAGTAAAGACAGGGATCTGGACACTGAAGCTTTCTTT CASKDRDLDTEAFF
. TRBJ2-1 once TRBV7-9 TGTGCCAGCAGCGGTGTCAGGGGTAGCTCCTACAATGAGCAGTTCTTC CASSGVRGSSYNEQFF
TRBD1 TRBJ1-6 . TRBV5-8 TGTGCCAGCAGCGCAGACAGGGGCCGCTCCTATAATTCACCCCTCCACTTT CASSADRGRSYNSPLHF
. TRBJ2-7 . TRBV7-9 TGTGCCAGCAGCTTAGGGGGGCAGGCCTACGAGCAGTACTTC CASSLGGQAYEQYF
TRBD2 TRBJ2-1 . TRBV5-1 TGCGCCAGCAGCACGGGAGGCGCATACAATGAGCAGTTCTTC CASSTGGAYNEQFF
TRBD2 TRBJ2-3 . TRBV9 TGTGCCAGCAGCGAACGAGGGTTAGCGGGGGGCTTTAGCACAGATACGCAGTATTTT CASSERGLAGGFSTDTQYF
. TRBJ2-1 . TRBV7-8 TGTGCCAGCGGAAAGAGGCTCGGCGATGAGCAGTTCTTC CASGKRLGDEQFF
TRBD2 TRBJ2-7 . TRBV6-5 TGTGCCAGCAGTAACCCTAGCGGGAGCTCCTACGAGCAGTACTTC CASSNPSGSSYEQYF
. TRBJ1-2 . TRBV19 TGTGCCAGCCGTGAGAGAGGGATATTCTATGGCTACACCTTC CASRERGIFYGYTF
. TRBJ1-2 . TRBV11-3 TGTGCCAGCAATCTCCGGGGCAGGGGCGACTATGGCTACACCTTC CASNLRGRGDYGYTF
. TRBJ1-1 . TRBV2 TGTGCCAGCAGTCTCGAGCGGGTGAACACTGAAGCTTTCTTT CASSLERVNTEAFF
TRBD2 TRBJ2-1 . TRBV6-5 TGTGCCAGCAGTTACCTGGGACTAGCGTGGGAGCAGTTCTTC CASSYLGLAWEQFF
. TRBJ2-1 . TRBV14 TGTGCCAGCAGCCAAGCTCCCGCAAGTCGTGGCTATAATGAGCAGTTCTTC CASSQAPASRGYNEQFF
. TRBJ1-1 . TRBV11-3 TGTGCCAGCAGCTTAGGTCTTTCGGCTGGGGCTGACACTGAAGCTTTCTTT CASSLGLSAGADTEAFF
. TRBJ2-6 . TRBV11-2 TGTGCCAGCAGCTATTTCTCTGGGGCCAACGTCCTGACTTTC CASSYFSGANVLTF
TRBD2 TRBJ2-7 . TRBV13 TGTGCCAGCAGCCTAGGACTGGCGGGAGGTTCCGTGCAGTACTTC CASSLGLAGGSVQYF
. TRBJ1-4 . TRBV15 TGTGCCACCAGCTTCAACCGGGACGGTAATGAAAAACTGTTTTTT CATSFNRDGNEKLFF
TRBD2 TRBJ2-5 . TRBV19 TGTGCCAGTAGGTCGCTAGCGGGGGACCAAGAGACCCAGTACTTC CASRSLAGDQETQYF
. TRBJ2-3 . TRBV5-4 TGTGCCAGCAGCTTGGTAGGGCCTCCTGGAGATACGCAGTATTTT CASSLVGPPGDTQYF
TRBD1 TRBJ1-1 . TRBV6-5 TGTGCCAGCAACCCGACAGGGGGCGAATCTGAGAAAGCTTTCTTT CASNPTGGESEKAFF
. TRBJ2-7 many TRBV2 TGTGCCAGCAGTGAAGATAGACAGGTCCTGTACGAGCAGTACTTC CASSEDRQVLYEQYF
TRBD1 TRBJ1-1 . TRBV5-1 TGCGCCAGCAGCTGGCCCCGGACAGGGCAGAACACTGAAGCTTTCTTT CASSWPRTGQNTEAFF
. TRBJ2-2 . TRBV5-4 TGTGCCAGCAGCGGGAACCTCAACACCGGGGAGCTGTTTTTT CASSGNLNTGELFF
. TRBJ2-3 . TRBV5-1 TGCGCCAGCAGCTTTTTACCCTCCACAGATACGCAGTATTTT CASSFLPSTDTQYF
TRBD1 TRBJ1-6 . TRBV10-3 TGTGCCATCAGTAAGGGGGACAGCTATAATTCACCCCTCCACTTT CAISKGDSYNSPLHF
. TRBJ1-2 . TRBV6-1 TGTGCCAGCAGTGATATAGGGGGGGACTATGGCTACACCTTC CASSDIGGDYGYTF
. TRBJ1-1 . TRBV2 TGTGCCAGCAGTGAAGGTACTGAAGCTTTCTTT CASSEGTEAFF
. TRBJ1-4 . TRBV28 TGTGCCAGCAGTCACCAGGGGACCTCTAATGAAAAACTGTTTTTT CASSHQGTSNEKLFF
. TRBJ2-3 . TRBV5-4 TGTGCCAGCAGGGAAGTAGGCCGCACAGATACGCAGTATTTT CASREVGRTDTQYF
. TRBJ2-1 . TRBV14 TGTGCCAGCAGCCAAGCGGGGACTCTATACAATGAGCAGTTCTTC CASSQAGTLYNEQFF
. TRBJ1-5 . TRBV6-5 TGTGCCAGCAGGCGACAGAACAATCAGCCCCAGCATTTT CASRRQNNQPQHF
. TRBJ2-7 . TRBV7-9 TGTGCCAGCAGCTTAGGAACGGGGTGGCACGAGCAGTACTTC CASSLGTGWHEQYF
. TRBJ1-1 . TRBV19 TGTGCCAGTAGTCCCCACAGGAGCACTGAAGCTTTCTTT CASSPHRSTEAFF
TRBD2 TRBJ2-1 . TRBV4-3 TGCGCCAGCAGCCTGTGGACTAGCGCCAATGAGCAGTTCTTC CASSLWTSANEQFF
. TRBJ2-1 . TRBV7-9 TGTGCCAGCGGAGAACGGGGGAATAGCGACAATGAGCAGTTCTTC CASGERGNSDNEQFF
TRBD1 TRBJ1-2 . TRBV5-1 TGCGCCAGCAGCGTCACAACAGGGGGGGATGGCTACACCTTC CASSVTTGGDGYTF
. TRBJ2-5 once TRBV5-1 TGCGCCAGCAGCTTGGTGGGGGGAGGCCAAGAGACCCAGTACTTC CASSLVGGGQETQYF
TRBD1 TRBJ2-1 . TRBV28 TGTGCCAGCAGGGGACAGACCTACAATGAGCAGTTCTTC CASRGQTYNEQFF
. TRBJ1-2 once TRBV25-1 TGTGCCAGCAGTGAAATGGGGCGCGGCGGCTATGGCTACACCTTC CASSEMGRGGYGYTF